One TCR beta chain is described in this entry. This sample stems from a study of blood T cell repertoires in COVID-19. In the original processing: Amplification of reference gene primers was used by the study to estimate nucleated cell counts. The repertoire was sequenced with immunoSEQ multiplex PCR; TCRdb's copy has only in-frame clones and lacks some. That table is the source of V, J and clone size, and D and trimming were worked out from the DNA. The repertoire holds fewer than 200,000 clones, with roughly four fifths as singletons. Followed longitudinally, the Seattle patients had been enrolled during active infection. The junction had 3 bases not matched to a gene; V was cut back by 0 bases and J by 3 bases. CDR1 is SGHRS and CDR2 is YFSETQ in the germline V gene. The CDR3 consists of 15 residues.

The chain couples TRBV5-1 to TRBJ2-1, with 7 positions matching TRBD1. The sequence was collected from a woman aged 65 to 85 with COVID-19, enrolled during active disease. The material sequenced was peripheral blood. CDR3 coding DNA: TGCGCCAGCAGCTTGGGGGGACAGAACTACAATGAGCAGTTCTTC. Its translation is CASSLGGQNYNEQFF.